A single sample is the source of the 10 T cell receptor beta chains below, sequenced in a study of cytomegalovirus exposure and HLA in healthy donors. Vbeta (60) and Jbeta (13) primers were used in the PCR. Measured with immunoSEQ multiplex PCR; TCRdb has only the in-frame clones, and not every one. The sample records 70,000 to 85,000 clones, around 62% being singletons. Sequencing input: PBMCs. The receptors shown here come from a male donor in good health and CMV-seropositive.

The table lists this clone with a count of one. This chain uses TRBV15 with TRBJ2-2; 7 positions agree with TRBD2. The CDR3 spans 12 residues. V dropped 5 bases and J dropped 6; count of bases not matched to a gene: 0. Germline V gene data show CDR1 as LNHNV and CDR2 as YYDKDF (reference sequence). CDR3 sequence (DNA): TGTGCCACCAGCGGGGGGGCCGGGGAGCTGTTTTTT. Amino acids: CATSGGAGELFF.

The genes are TRBV5-4 and TRBJ2-2; 11 bases are shared with TRBD2. V shed 4 bases, J shed 4 bases, and the junction held 3 bases outside the gene matches. There are 15 residues in the CDR3. Germline V lookup: CDR1 SGHNT, CDR2 YYREEE (reference sequence). The CDR3: CASSVTSGGTGELFF. The CDR3 bases are TGTGCCAGCAGCGTTACTAGCGGGGGCACCGGGGAGCTGTTTTTT.

This clone was seen only a few times. This chain uses TRBV6-5 with TRBJ1-2, with 8 nucleotides matching TRBD1. The CDR3 is 16 residues long. The J segment lost 1 base and the V segment lost 4 bases, leaving 8 bases of the junction unmatched. Germline loops: CDR1 MNHEY, CDR2 SVGAGI. CDR3 amino acids: CASSSGTGSVNYGYTF. The DNA of the CDR3 is TGTGCCAGCAGTTCGGGGACAGGTTCAGTTAACTATGGCTACACCTTC.

The gene calls are TRBV29-1 and TRBJ1-6, with 12 bases that match TRBD1. The germline CDR1 and CDR2 sequences are SQVTM and ANQGSEA. The CDR3 totals 14 residues. Losses at the gene ends were 6 bases for V and 8 bases for J; bases not matched to a gene: 5. The CDR3 region is CSVRDRGPDSPLHF. DNA for the CDR3: TGCAGCGTCCGGGACAGGGGGCCGGATTCACCCCTCCACTTT. The variable domain in full, with the rest retrieved from reference TRBV29-1 and TRBJ1-6, is SAVISQKPSRDICQRGTSLTIQCQVDSQVTMMFWYRQQPGQSLTLIATANQGSEATYESGFVIDKFPISRPNLTFSTLTVSNMSPEDSSIYLCSVRDRGPDSPLHFGNGTRLTVT.

This clone was seen a single time. This sequence joins TRBV11-2 and TRBJ2-2, with no clear D. V was clipped by 5 bases and J by 5 bases, with 6 bases between them. Germline V gene data show CDR1 as SGHAT and CDR2 as FQNNGV. The CDR3 covers 12 residues. The CDR3 DNA reads TGTGCCAGCAGCCCCCATACCGGGGAGCTGTTTTTT. It specifies CASSPHTGELFF.

The V gene is TRBV28, the J gene TRBJ1-2, with D unclear. Looked up from germline, CDR1 is MDHEN and CDR2 is SYDVKM. The CDR3 sequence is 11 residues long. Between the trimmed V and J ends, which lost 6 bases and 0 bases, there was a span of 2 bases. The CDR3 sequence is CASSTNYGYTF. The CDR3 nucleotides are TGTGCCAGCAGCACTAACTATGGCTACACCTTC.

The J gene is TRBJ2-7, the V gene TRBV4-3, with a possible D match to TRBD2 (5 bases). Germline V CDR1 and CDR2: LGHNA, YSLEER. The CDR3 covers 13 residues. Trimming shortened V by 1 base and J by 5 bases, and 9 bases separated the two germline ends. The CDR3 loop reads CASSQGGSNEQYF. The CDR3 region has the DNA TGCGCCAGCAGCCAAGGTGGGAGTAACGAGCAGTACTTC.

This clone was observed a few times. In the same sample, other DNA sequences code for this CDR3. The chain employs TRBV9 and TRBJ1-2; the D gene is possibly TRBD1 (6 bases). The CDR3 length is 13 residues. Per the germline V gene, CDR1 is SGDLS and CDR2 is YYNGEE. Trimming pared 2 bases from V and 2 bases from J, leaving 7 bases between. The CDR3 protein is CASSVDRNYGYTF. CDR3 nucleotides: TGTGCCAGCAGCGTCGACAGGAACTATGGCTACACCTTC.

The chain combines TRBV14 with TRBJ2-5, with 8 bases that match TRBD1. The DNA end lines up better with TRBJ2-7; the J call may be wrong. Looked up from germline, CDR1 is SGHDN and CDR2 is FVKESK. The CDR3 consists of 15 residues. The CDR3 sequence: CASSTRTGSSYEQYF. The CDR3 DNA reads as TGTGCCAGCAGCACCCGGACAGGGAGCTCCTACGAGCAGTACTTC.

The rearrangement joins TRBV5-4 to TRBJ2-2; 11 nucleotides agree with TRBD2. This CDR3 spans 16 amino acids. V lost 2 bases, J lost 2 bases, and 2 bases stayed unmatched. CDR1 and CDR2 from the germline V gene are SGHNT and YYREEE (reference sequence). In DNA form, the CDR3 reads TGTGCCAGCAGCTTAGGACTAGCGGGCAACACCGGGGAGCTGTTTTTT. It yields the protein CASSLGLAGNTGELFF.